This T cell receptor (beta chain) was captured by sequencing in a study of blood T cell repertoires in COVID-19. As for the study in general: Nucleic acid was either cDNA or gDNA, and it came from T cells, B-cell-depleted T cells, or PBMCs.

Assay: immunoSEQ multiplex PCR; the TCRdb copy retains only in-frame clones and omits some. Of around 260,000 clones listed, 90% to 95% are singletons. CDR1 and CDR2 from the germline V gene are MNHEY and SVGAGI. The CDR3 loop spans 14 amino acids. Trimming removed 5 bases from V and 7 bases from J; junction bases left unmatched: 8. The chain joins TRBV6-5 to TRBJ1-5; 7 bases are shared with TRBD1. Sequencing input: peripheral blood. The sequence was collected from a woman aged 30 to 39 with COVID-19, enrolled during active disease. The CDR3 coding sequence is TGTGCCAGCAGTCAGAACAGGGGACAACAGCCCCAGCATTTT. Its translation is CASSQNRGQQPQHF.